This TCR beta chain originates from a study of blood T cell repertoires in COVID-19. Study context: Samples taken during acute and convalescent COVID-19 were collected in the United States, Italy and Spain. T cells, B-cell-depleted T cells, or PBMCs provided the cDNA or gDNA that served as material.

Original methodology: For nucleated cells, counts were estimated from reference gene primer amplification. The repertoire was sequenced with immunoSEQ multiplex PCR; TCRdb's copy has only in-frame clones and lacks some. That table gives V, J and clone size, and the DNA gave D and trimming. The table shows about 120,000 clones, with 90% occurring only once. This CDR3 has 13 residues. Germline V CDR1 and CDR2: SGHRS, YFSETQ. With V trimmed by 3 bases and J by 6 bases, 1 base remained unmatched. The sequenced sample consisted of peripheral blood. The chain links TRBV5-1 to TRBJ1-1, with 11 positions matching TRBD1. This TCR was sampled from a human donor with active COVID-19. The donor label of this sample is uncertain. The CDR3 DNA reads TGCGCCAGCAGCTGGGGACAGGGGGCTGAAGCTTTCTTT. It specifies CASSWGQGAEAFF.